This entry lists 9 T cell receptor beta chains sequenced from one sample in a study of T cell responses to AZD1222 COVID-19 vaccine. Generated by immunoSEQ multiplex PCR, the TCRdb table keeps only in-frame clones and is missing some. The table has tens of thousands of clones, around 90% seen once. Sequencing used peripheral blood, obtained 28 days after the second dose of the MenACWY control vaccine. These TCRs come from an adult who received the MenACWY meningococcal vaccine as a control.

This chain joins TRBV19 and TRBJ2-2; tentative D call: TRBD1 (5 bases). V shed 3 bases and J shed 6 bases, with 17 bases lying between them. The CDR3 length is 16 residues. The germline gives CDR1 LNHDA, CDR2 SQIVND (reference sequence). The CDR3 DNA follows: TGTGCCAGTAGTATCCAGACAGCGTTTGGACCCGGGGAGCTGTTTTTT. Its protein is CASSIQTAFGPGELFF.

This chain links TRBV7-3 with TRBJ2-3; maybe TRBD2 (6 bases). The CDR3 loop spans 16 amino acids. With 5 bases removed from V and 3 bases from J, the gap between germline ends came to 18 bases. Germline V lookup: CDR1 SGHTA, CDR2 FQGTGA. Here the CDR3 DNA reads TGTGCCAGCAGCCGCGGGATGGGCGGTTGGACAGATACGCAGTATTTT. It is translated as CASSRGMGGWTDTQYF.

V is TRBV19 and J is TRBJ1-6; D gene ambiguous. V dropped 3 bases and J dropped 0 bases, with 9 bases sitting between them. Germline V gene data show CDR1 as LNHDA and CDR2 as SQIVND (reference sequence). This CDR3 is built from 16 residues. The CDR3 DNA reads TGTGCCAGTAGTATCACTCAGAGCTCCTATAATTCACCCCTCCACTTT. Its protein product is CASSITQSSYNSPLHF. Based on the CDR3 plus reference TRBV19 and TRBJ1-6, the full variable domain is DGGITQSPKYLFRKEGQNVTLSCEQNLNHDAMYWYRQDPGQGLRLIYYSQIVNDFQKGDIAEGYSVSREKKESFPLTVTSAQKNPTAFYLCASSITQSSYNSPLHFGNGTRLTVT.

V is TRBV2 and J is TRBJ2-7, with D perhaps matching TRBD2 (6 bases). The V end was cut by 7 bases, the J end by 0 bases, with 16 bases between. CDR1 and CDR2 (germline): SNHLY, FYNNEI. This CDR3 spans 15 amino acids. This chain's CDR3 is CASTFGGGISYEQYF. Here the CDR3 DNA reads TGTGCCAGCACCTTTGGAGGAGGGATCTCCTACGAGCAGTACTTC.

CDR3 protein: CASSPGTSQWEQYF. CDR3 in DNA: TGTGCCAGCAGCCCCGGGACTAGCCAATGGGAGCAGTACTTC. The rearrangement joins TRBV27 to TRBJ2-7; 9 bases are shared with TRBD2. Germline V gene lookup returns CDR1 MNHEY and CDR2 SMNVEV (reference sequence). The CDR3 is 14 residues long. J lost 7 bases, V lost 6 bases, and 10 bases had no gene match.

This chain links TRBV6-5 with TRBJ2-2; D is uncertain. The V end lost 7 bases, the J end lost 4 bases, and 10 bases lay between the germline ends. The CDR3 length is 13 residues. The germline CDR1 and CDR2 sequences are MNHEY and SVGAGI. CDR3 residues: CASKLSGTGELFF. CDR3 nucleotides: TGTGCCAGCAAGCTTAGTGGCACCGGGGAGCTGTTTTTT.

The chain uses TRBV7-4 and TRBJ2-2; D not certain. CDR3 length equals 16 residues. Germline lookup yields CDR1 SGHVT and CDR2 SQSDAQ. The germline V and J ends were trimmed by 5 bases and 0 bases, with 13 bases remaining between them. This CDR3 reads CASSQPAEANTGELFF. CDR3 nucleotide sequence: TGTGCCAGCAGCCAGCCGGCAGAAGCGAACACCGGGGAGCTGTTTTTT.

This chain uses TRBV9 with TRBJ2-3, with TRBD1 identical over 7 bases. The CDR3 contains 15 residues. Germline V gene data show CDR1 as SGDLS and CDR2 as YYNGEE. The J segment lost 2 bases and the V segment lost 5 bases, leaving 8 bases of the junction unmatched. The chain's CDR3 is CASSLDRSTTDTQYF. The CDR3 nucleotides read TGTGCCAGCAGTCTGGACAGGAGCACCACAGATACGCAGTATTTT. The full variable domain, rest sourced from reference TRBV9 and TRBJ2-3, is DSGVTQTPKHLITATGQRVTLRCSPRSGDLSVYWYQQSLDQGLQFLIQYYNGEERAKGNILERFSAQQFPDLHSELNLSSLELGDSALYFCASSLDRSTTDTQYFGPGTRLTVL.

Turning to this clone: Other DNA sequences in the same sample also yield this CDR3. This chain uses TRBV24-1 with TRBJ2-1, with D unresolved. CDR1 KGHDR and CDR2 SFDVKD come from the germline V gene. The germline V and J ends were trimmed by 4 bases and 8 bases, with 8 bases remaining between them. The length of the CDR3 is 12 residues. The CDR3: CATSDHRDEQFF. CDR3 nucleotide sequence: TGTGCCACCAGTGACCATAGAGATGAGCAGTTCTTC.